The 19 T cell receptor beta chains below were found in one sample sequenced in a study of CD8 T cells in ankylosing spondylitis. TCRdb called the 5' RACE reads again in MiXCR, with one record for every CDR3 protein. Of 100,000 to 150,000 distinct CDR3 sequences in the sample, roughly 8.8% were seen once. The material sequenced was blood, either unsorted or a sorted T cell fraction (not recorded which). The origin of the receptors is a male donor with ankylosing spondylitis or in good health (not recorded which).

Ten or more counts support this clonotype. The rearrangement joins TRBV7-2 to TRBJ2-1; 11 positions agree with TRBD2. Per the germline V gene, CDR1 is SGHTA and CDR2 is FQGNSA. The CDR3 contains 15 residues. V lost 4 bases, J lost 8 bases, and 7 bases stayed unmatched. CDR3 amino acids: CASSSTSGSSYEQFF. The CDR3, as DNA: TGTGCCAGCAGCTCCACTAGCGGGAGTTCATATGAGCAGTTCTTC.

The chain is built from TRBV5-1 and TRBJ2-6; D is perhaps TRBD1 or TRBD2 (6 bases each). The CDR3 runs to 16 residues. Germline CDR1 is SGHRS and CDR2 is YFSETQ. With 4 bases removed from V and 4 bases from J, the gap between germline ends came to 15 bases. CDR3 loop: CASSTITGAGANVLTF. The DNA for the CDR3 is TGCGCCAGCAGCACCATCACGGGGGCCGGGGCCAACGTCCTGACTTTC.

This clonotype was seen many times. The chain recombines TRBV29-1 with TRBJ2-7; 7 bases align to TRBD1. The ends lost 6 bases at V and 4 bases at J; junction bases unmatched: 9. The CDR3 extends over 13 amino acids. Germline assignment: CDR1 SQVTM and CDR2 ANQGSEA. The CDR3 protein is CSVSLRQGYEQYF. In DNA, the CDR3 is TGCAGCGTCTCGTTGCGACAGGGATACGAGCAGTACTTC.

In this sample, this clonotype turned up many times. J is TRBJ2-5 and V is TRBV7-2; TRBD2 matches at 11 bases. CDR1 is SGHTA, CDR2 FQGNSA, per germline. This CDR3 comprises 15 residues. Unmatched junction bases numbered 3, after V lost 5 bases and J lost 1 base. The CDR3: CASSRTSGGQETQYF. CDR3 DNA sequence: TGTGCCAGCAGCAGAACTAGCGGGGGCCAAGAGACCCAGTACTTC.

The sample holds many counts of this clonotype. The chain links TRBV21-1 to TRBJ2-1; the D call TRBD1 from the table was never checked on the DNA. TRBV21-1 is termed a pseudogene. CDR3 size: 16 residues. The CDR3 is CASSKGGRVRQNEQFF. The CDR3 DNA follows: TGTGCCAGCAGCAAAGGGGGCAGGGTACGACAAAATGAGCAGTTCTTC.

This clonotype has a count of ten or more. The CDR3, as DNA: TGTGCCAGCAGCAAGGACCCTTGGACAGTTTCCTACGAGCAGTACTTC. It is translated as CASSKDPWTVSYEQYF. The chain recombines TRBV9 with TRBJ2-7; D might be TRBD1 (6 bases). V shed 4 bases and J shed 1 base, with 18 bases lying between them. Looked up from germline, CDR1 is SGDLS and CDR2 is YYNGEE. The length of the CDR3 is 16 residues.

This clonotype was picked up a small number of times. This chain joins TRBV7-8 and TRBJ1-1; D possibly corresponds to TRBD1 (5 bases). V shed 0 bases and J shed 2 bases, with 10 bases lying between them. The CDR3 spans 15 residues. The germline V gene encodes CDR1 SGHVS and CDR2 FQNEAQ. The CDR3 DNA is TGTGCCAGCAGCTTAGCGGCAGGGAGCAACACTGAAGCTTTCTTT. Amino acid sequence: CASSLAAGSNTEAFF.

This clonotype was recorded at least ten times. The chain employs TRBV6-2 or TRBV6-3 and TRBJ2-3; no definite D call. V was trimmed by 2 bases and J by 1 base, leaving 13 bases between them. Germline CDR1 reads MNHEY; CDR2 reads SVGEGT. This CDR3 is built from 16 residues. CDR3 sequence: CASSYGRTWGTDTQYF. For the CDR3, the DNA is TGTGCCAGCAGTTACGGACGGACCTGGGGCACAGATACGCAGTATTTT.

This clonotype appeared a single time. This may be a read error, as it is one base from a much larger clone. The rearrangement uses TRBV9 and TRBJ2-5, with 8 bases aligning to TRBD1. CDR3 length: 14 residues. Per the germline V gene, CDR1 is SGDLS and CDR2 is YYNGEE. The CDR3 protein is CASSLQGGTETQCF. Here the CDR3 DNA reads TGTGCCAGCAGCCTACAGGGGGGCACAGAGACCCAGTGCTTC.

This clonotype was observed a few times. This rearrangement joins TRBV4-2 to TRBJ2-3; 9 positions agree with TRBD2. The CDR3 is made up of 17 amino acids. CDR1 LGHNA and CDR2 YNFKEQ come from the germline V gene. The ends lost 0 bases at V and 0 bases at J; junction bases unmatched: 4. CDR3 sequence reads: CASSQDGTSGSTDTQYF. The CDR3 DNA is TGTGCCAGCAGCCAAGATGGAACTAGCGGGAGCACAGATACGCAGTATTTT.

The gene calls are TRBV4-3 and TRBJ2-3, with D unclear. CDR3 length: 13 amino acids. Trimming left V 0 bases short and J 7 bases short, with 8 bases between. Germline CDR1 LGHNA, CDR2 YSLEER. The CDR3 bases are TGCGCCAGCAGCCAAGAGAATGGGAATACGCAGTATTTT. This codes for CASSQENGNTQYF.

This clonotype was detected many times. This chain connects TRBV29-1 to TRBJ2-1, with 8 bases lining up with TRBD2. The V and J ends lost 2 bases and 0 bases, in that order; junction bases with no gene match: 9. This CDR3 is built from 17 residues. In germline, CDR1 is SQVTM, CDR2 ANQGSEA. DNA for the CDR3: TGCAGCGTTGAATTGGCGGGAGGACACCACTCCTACAATGAGCAGTTCTTC. Its protein product is CSVELAGGHHSYNEQFF.

This clonotype was found many times. The chain recombines TRBV20-1 with TRBJ2-6; no firm D call. V was pared by 6 bases and J by 1 base, with 10 bases between. CDR3 length: 14 amino acids. Per the germline V gene, CDR1 is DFQATT and CDR2 is SNEGSKA (reference sequence). CDR3 residues: CSAVPMSGANVLTF. CDR3 bases: TGCAGTGCCGTCCCTATGTCTGGGGCCAACGTCCTGACTTTC.

In its sample, this clonotype was seen many times. V is TRBV25-1 and J is TRBJ2-2; no reliable D call. There are 17 residues in the CDR3. The germline V and J ends were trimmed by 1 base and 2 bases, with 14 bases remaining between them. CDR1 is MGHDK and CDR2 is SYGVNS in the germline V gene. Here the CDR3 reads CASSEFFDTGNTGELFF. The CDR3 DNA follows: TGTGCCAGCAGTGAATTCTTCGATACCGGCAACACCGGGGAGCTGTTTTTT.

The sample holds many counts of this clonotype. This chain joins TRBV28 and TRBJ2-7, with TRBD1 identical over 7 bases. Germline V CDR1 and CDR2: MDHEN, SYDVKM. V gave up 7 bases and J gave up 1 base; unmatched junction bases: 7. This CDR3 region has 14 residues. In DNA form, the CDR3 reads TGTGCCAGCACAAAGATACAGGGGTCCTACGAGCAGTACTTC. Translated: CASTKIQGSYEQYF. The complete variable domain, with remaining parts taken from reference TRBV28 and TRBJ2-7, reads DVKVTQSSRYLVKRTGEKVFLECVQDMDHENMFWYRQDPGLGLRLIYFSYDVKMKEKGDIPEGYSVSREKKERFSLILESASTNQTSMYLCASTKIQGSYEQYFGPGTRLTVT.

This clonotype came up many times. The V call is TRBV7-2, the J call TRBJ2-5; possible D gene TRBD1, 5 bases. The V and J ends lost 0 bases and 4 bases respectively, with 12 bases between them. The CDR3 is made up of 15 amino acids. CDR1 and CDR2 (germline): SGHTA, FQGNSA. CDR3 sequence: CASSLAGPGGETQYF. The DNA of the CDR3 is TGTGCCAGCAGCTTAGCGGGGCCAGGCGGAGAGACCCAGTACTTC.

This clonotype was picked up one time. This chain uses TRBV29-1 with TRBJ2-1, with D perhaps matching TRBD2 (5 bases). This CDR3 region has 17 residues. Trimming left V 6 bases short and J 7 bases short, with 28 bases between. CDR1 is SQVTM and CDR2 is ANQGSEA in the germline V gene. In DNA, the CDR3 is TGCAGCGTCGGACTTGGCCCTATTTTAATGCGGTCAAATGAGCAGTTCTTC. Translated: CSVGLGPILMRSNEQFF.

As to this clonotype: Germline and junction disagree at one end, which may indicate a read error. V gene TRBV6-1 combines with J gene TRBJ1-5, with 9 bases identical to TRBD1. The CDR3 covers 15 residues. From germline, CDR1 is MNHNS and CDR2 SASEGT. This CDR3 is CASSEGGQGYQPQHF. The CDR3, as DNA: TGTGCCAGCAGCGAAGGGGGACAGGGTTATCAGCCCCAGCATTTT.

The genes are TRBV6-2 or TRBV6-3 and TRBJ2-7; TRBD2 is a possible D gene (5 bases). There are 20 residues in the CDR3. CDR1 and CDR2 from the germline V gene are MNHEY and SVGEGT. Trimming took off 5 bases at V and 0 bases at J, with 29 bases between the two ends. In nucleotides, the CDR3 is TGTGCCAGCAGTCAGACCGCCCGGACTTGGGTCCTACGGGCCTCCTACGAGCAGTACTTC. This codes for CASSQTARTWVLRASYEQYF.